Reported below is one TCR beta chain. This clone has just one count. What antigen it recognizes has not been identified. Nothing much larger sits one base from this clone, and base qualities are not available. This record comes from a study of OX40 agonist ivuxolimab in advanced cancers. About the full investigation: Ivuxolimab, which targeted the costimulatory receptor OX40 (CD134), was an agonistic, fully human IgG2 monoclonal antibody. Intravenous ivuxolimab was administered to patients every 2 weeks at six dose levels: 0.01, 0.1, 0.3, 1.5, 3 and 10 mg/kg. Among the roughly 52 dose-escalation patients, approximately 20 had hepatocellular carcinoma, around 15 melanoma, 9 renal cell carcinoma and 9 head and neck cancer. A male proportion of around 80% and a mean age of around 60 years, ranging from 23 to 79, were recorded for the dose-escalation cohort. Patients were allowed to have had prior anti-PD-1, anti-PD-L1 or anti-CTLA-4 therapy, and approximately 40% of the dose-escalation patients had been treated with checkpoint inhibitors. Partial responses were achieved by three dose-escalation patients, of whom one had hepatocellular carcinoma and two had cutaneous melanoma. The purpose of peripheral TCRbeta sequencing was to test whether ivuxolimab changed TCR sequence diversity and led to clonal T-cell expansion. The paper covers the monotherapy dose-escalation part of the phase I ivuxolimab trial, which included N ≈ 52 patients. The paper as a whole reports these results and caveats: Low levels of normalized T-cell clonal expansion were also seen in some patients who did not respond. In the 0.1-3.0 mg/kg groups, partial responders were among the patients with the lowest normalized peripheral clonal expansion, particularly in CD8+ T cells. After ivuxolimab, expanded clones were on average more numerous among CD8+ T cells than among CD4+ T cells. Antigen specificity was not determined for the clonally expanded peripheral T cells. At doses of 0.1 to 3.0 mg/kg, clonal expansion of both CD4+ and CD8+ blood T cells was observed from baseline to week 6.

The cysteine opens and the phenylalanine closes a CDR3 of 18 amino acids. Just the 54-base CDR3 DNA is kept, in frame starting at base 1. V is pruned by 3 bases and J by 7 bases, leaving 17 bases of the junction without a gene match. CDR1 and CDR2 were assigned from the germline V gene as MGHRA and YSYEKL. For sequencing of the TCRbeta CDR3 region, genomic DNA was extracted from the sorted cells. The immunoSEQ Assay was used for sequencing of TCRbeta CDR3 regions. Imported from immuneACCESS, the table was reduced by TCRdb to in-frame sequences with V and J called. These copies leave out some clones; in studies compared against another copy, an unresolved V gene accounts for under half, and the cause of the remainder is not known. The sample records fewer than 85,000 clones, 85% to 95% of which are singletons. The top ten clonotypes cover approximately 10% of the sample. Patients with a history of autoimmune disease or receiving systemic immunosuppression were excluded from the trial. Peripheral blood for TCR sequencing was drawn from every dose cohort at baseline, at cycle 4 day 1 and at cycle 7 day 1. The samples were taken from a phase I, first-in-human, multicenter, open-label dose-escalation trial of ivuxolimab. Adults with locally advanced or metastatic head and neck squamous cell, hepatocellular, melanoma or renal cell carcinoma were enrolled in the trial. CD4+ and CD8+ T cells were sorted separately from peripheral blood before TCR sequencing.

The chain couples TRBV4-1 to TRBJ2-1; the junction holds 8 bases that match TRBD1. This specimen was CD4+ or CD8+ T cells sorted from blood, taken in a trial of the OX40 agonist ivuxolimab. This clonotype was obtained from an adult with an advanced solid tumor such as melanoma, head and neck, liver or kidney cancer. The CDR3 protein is CASSQKAAGTGVENEQFF. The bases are TGCGCCAGCAGCCAGAAGGCAGCCGGGACAGGTGTAGAGAATGAGCAGTTCTTC.